This TCR beta chain was found in a study of cytomegalovirus exposure and HLA in healthy donors. General study points: Most TCR sequences were rare, but some public TCRs occurred in many donors. Cytomegalovirus status, reportedly, was diagnosed with high specificity and sensitivity by the classifier.

It was with 60 Vbeta and 13 Jbeta primers that the PCR ran. The repertoire was sequenced with immunoSEQ multiplex PCR; TCRdb's copy has only in-frame clones and lacks some. The data hold around 150,000 clones, with roughly 80% observed a single time. About this clone itself: Antigen: not known.

CDR1 is SNHLY, CDR2 FYNNEI, per germline. Trimming cost V 6 bases and J 1 base, with 9 bases left between them. The CDR3 runs 14 residues. Sequencing was done on a sample of PBMCs. The chain links TRBV2 to TRBJ1-4; D not certain. The TCR was taken from a male donor in good health and CMV-seropositive. The CDR3 region has the DNA TGTGCCAGCAGCGGGAGTGTAACTAATGAAAAACTGTTTTTT. As protein: CASSGSVTNEKLFF.